The next 7 T cell receptor beta chains were all read from a single sample in a study of cytomegalovirus exposure and HLA in healthy donors. Primers for the PCR totalled 60 Vbeta and 13 Jbeta. Clones were read by immunoSEQ multiplex PCR, and TCRdb kept only the in-frame ones, dropping some. The sample yields about 150,000 clones, approximately 88% seen once. Sequenced material: PBMCs. The receptors were sampled from a boy between 2 and 10 years old in good health and CMV-seronegative.

The rearrangement uses TRBV10-1 and TRBJ1-4; D is ambiguous. The length of the CDR3 is 19 residues. V lost 8 bases and J 0 bases, leaving 25 bases between the germline ends. Germline V gene data show CDR1 as WNHNN and CDR2 as SYGVQD (reference sequence). CDR3 sequence: CASSECGEKKSPTNEKLFF. The CDR3 DNA sequence: TGCGCCAGCTCTGAGTGTGGGGAGAAAAAGTCCCCAACTAATGAAAAACTGTTTTTT.

The chain has TRBV29-1 and TRBJ2-2, with 11 bases matching TRBD2. Germline loops: CDR1 SQVTM, CDR2 ANQGSEA. This CDR3 spans 16 amino acids. Germline trimming cut 7 bases from V and 6 bases from J; bases unmatched to any gene: 13. CDR3 in amino acids: CSAGGLSGRAAGELFF. CDR3 nucleotide sequence: TGCAGCGCCGGGGGCCTTAGCGGGAGGGCCGCCGGGGAGCTGTTTTTT.

CDR3 DNA sequence: TGCGCCAGCAGCTCTATATTCCTCCGGGAGGGCCTAACAGATACGCAGTATTTT. This encodes CASSSIFLREGLTDTQYF. The chain links TRBV5-1 to TRBJ2-3; 8 bases agree with TRBD2. CDR3 length: 18 residues. Germline V gene lookup returns CDR1 SGHRS and CDR2 YFSETQ. The V segment lost 3 bases and the J segment 3 bases; nucleotides outside the gene matches: 15. Combining the CDR3 with reference TRBV5-1 and TRBJ2-3 gives the whole variable domain KAGVTQTPRYLIKTRGQQVTLSCSPISGHRSVSWYQQTPGQGLQFLFEYFSETQRNKGNFPGRFSGRQFSNSRSEMNVSTLELGDSALYLCASSSIFLREGLTDTQYFGPGTRLTVL.

This chain joins TRBV5-4 and TRBJ1-2; TRBD1 matches 10 bases. Germline trimming cut 4 bases from V and 5 bases from J; bases unmatched to any gene: 14. From germline, CDR1 is SGHNT and CDR2 YYREEE (reference sequence). CDR3 size: 17 residues. The CDR3 DNA follows: TGTGCCAGCAGCCCGAGTCCGGGACAGGGGTTCAAATATGGCTACACCTTC. Translating it yields CASSPSPGQGFKYGYTF.

The gene calls are TRBV5-1 and TRBJ2-7; 13 bases match TRBD2. CDR3 length: 17 amino acids. Trimming took 0 bases from V and 3 from J; bases not matched to a gene: 6. The germline V gene encodes CDR1 SGHRS and CDR2 YFSETQ. DNA for the CDR3: TGCGCCAGCAGCTTGGGGGGACTAGCGGGAAAGTACTACGAGCAGTACTTC. Its protein product is CASSLGGLAGKYYEQYF.

In its sample, this clone was seen once. V is TRBV5-1 and J is TRBJ2-1, with 8 bases aligning to TRBD2. The CDR3 extends over 14 amino acids. Germline trimming cut 2 bases from V and 7 bases from J; bases unmatched to any gene: 5. From germline, CDR1 is SGHRS and CDR2 YFSETQ. CDR3 region: CASSFTGGNNEQFF. DNA for the CDR3: TGCGCCAGCAGCTTTACGGGAGGGAATAATGAGCAGTTCTTC.

This rearrangement joins TRBV7-8 to TRBJ2-7; tentative D call: TRBD1 (5 bases). The V end was cut by 1 base, the J end by 3 bases, with 13 bases between. From germline, CDR1 is SGHVS and CDR2 FQNEAQ. This CDR3 is 15 amino acids long. CDR3 sequence reads: CASSLDGRADYEQYF. The DNA of the CDR3 is TGTGCCAGCAGCTTAGACGGCAGGGCCGACTACGAGCAGTACTTC.